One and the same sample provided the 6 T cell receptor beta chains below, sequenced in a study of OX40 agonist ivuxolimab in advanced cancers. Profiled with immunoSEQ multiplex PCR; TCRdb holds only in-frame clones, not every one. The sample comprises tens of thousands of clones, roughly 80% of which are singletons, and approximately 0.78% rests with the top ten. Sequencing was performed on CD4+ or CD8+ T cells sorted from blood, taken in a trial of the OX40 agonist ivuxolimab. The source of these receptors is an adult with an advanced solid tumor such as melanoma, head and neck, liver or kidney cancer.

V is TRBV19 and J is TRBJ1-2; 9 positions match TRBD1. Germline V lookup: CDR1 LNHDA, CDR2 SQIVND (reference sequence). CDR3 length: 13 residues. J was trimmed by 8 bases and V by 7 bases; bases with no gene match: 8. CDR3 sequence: CASTSGQGYGYTF. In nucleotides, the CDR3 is TGTGCCAGTACCTCCGGACAGGGGTACGGCTACACCTTC. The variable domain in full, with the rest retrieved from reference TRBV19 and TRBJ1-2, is DGGITQSPKYLFRKEGQNVTLSCEQNLNHDAMYWYRQDPGQGLRLIYYSQIVNDFQKGDIAEGYSVSREKKESFPLTVTSAQKNPTAFYLCASTSGQGYGYTFGSGTRLTVV.

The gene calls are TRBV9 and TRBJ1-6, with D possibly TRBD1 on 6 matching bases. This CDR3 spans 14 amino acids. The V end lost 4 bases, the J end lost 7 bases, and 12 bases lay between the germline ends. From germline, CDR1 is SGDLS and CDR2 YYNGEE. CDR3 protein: CASSKRGINSPLHF. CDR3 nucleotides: TGTGCCAGCAGCAAGAGGGGGATCAATTCACCCCTCCACTTT.

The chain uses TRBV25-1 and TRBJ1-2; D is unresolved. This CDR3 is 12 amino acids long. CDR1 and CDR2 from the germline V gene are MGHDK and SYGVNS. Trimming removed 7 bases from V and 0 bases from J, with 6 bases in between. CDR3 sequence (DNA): TGTGCCAGCACCGGGACTAACTATGGCTACACCTTC. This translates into CASTGTNYGYTF.

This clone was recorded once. In nucleotides, the CDR3 is TGCGCCAGCAGCTTGGGGACAGACGTCCTCACCGGGGAGCTGTTTTTT. Translation gives CASSLGTDVLTGELFF. This chain links TRBV5-1 with TRBJ2-2; perhaps TRBD1 as D (6 bases). Trimming stripped 0 bases from V and 4 bases from J, with 13 bases between. CDR3 length: 16 residues. Germline values: CDR1 SGHRS, CDR2 YFSETQ.

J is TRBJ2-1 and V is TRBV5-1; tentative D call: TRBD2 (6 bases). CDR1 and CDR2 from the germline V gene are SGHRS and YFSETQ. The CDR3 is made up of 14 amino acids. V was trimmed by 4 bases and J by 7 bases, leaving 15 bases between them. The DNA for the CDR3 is TGCGCCAGCAGCCTGCGAGCTGCGGGGAATGAGCAGTTCTTC. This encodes CASSLRAAGNEQFF.

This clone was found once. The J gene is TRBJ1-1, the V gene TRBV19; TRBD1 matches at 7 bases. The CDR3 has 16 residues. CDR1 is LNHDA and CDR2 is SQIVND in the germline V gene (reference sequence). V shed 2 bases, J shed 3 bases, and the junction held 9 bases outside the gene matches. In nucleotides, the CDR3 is TGTGCCAGTAGTATATCCCTAAGGGGGCCGTACACTGAAGCTTTCTTT. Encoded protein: CASSISLRGPYTEAFF.